A single sample is the source of the 18 T cell receptor beta chains below, sequenced in a study of blood T cells in healthy people across ages. A second about 7 to 11 cycle PCR used barcoded and J-beta primers. TCRdb re-called the 5' RACE reads through MiXCR, storing one row per CDR3 protein. Altogether over 1,300,000 distinct CDR3 sequences are present, approximately 59% being singletons, with the ten largest covering over 6.5%. Sequencing used blood. Source of these receptors: a man in his late teens or twenties in good health.

The chain links TRBV15 to TRBJ1-2; the D gene is possibly TRBD1 (5 bases). The ends were cut back, 0 bases at V and 5 bases at J, with 13 bases in the middle. Looked up from germline, CDR1 is LNHNV and CDR2 is YYDKDF (reference sequence). CDR3 size: 15 residues. The CDR3 DNA is TGTGCCACCAGCAGAGATTCGGGGGTTGGATATGGCTACACCTTC. Translation: CATSRDSGVGYGYTF.

A few counts support this clonotype. The CDR3 is CASSTLNRPQYEQYF. The CDR3 DNA sequence: TGTGCCAGCAGCACCCTTAACCGCCCCCAGTACGAGCAGTACTTC. The chain joins TRBV5-6 to TRBJ2-4; the D is unclear. The J call is in doubt because the DNA end fits TRBJ2-7 better. Germline V gene lookup returns CDR1 SGHDT and CDR2 YYEEEE. The CDR3 runs to 15 residues.

The genes are TRBV4-2 and TRBJ2-7; D is possibly TRBD1 or TRBD2 (6 bases each). CDR1 is LGHNA and CDR2 is YNFKEQ in the germline V gene. This CDR3 spans 14 amino acids. V was cut by 3 bases and J by 4 bases, with 13 bases left in between. The CDR3 DNA reads as TGTGCCAGCAGCCAGGGGGGCACTGAATACGAGCAGTACTTC. It translates to CASSQGGTEYEQYF.

The chain uses TRBV12-3 or TRBV12-4 and TRBJ2-7; 8 nucleotides match TRBD1. After removal of 5 bases from V and 7 bases from J, the junction contained 16 bases not matched to a gene. The CDR3 is 16 residues long. This CDR3 reads CASSPPGQGNYNEQYF. The CDR3 coding sequence is TGTGCCAGCAGTCCCCCAGGACAGGGAAACTACAATGAGCAGTACTTC.

The chain joins TRBV20-1 to TRBJ2-5; TRBD1 is a possible D gene (5 bases). Germline CDR1 is DFQATT and CDR2 is SNEGSKA (reference sequence). The CDR3 covers 12 residues. V was shortened by 1 base and J by 4 bases, with 7 bases between the two germline ends. CDR3 in amino acids: CSARAQGETQYF. In nucleotides, the CDR3 is TGCAGTGCTAGAGCGCAGGGAGAGACCCAGTACTTC.

This chain connects TRBV14 to TRBJ2-7, with D perhaps TRBD1 (6 bases). This CDR3 has 16 amino acids. Germline V lookup: CDR1 SGHDN, CDR2 FVKESK. Trimming stripped 0 bases from V and 0 bases from J, with 12 bases between. Written as DNA, the CDR3 is TGTGCCAGCAGCCAAGAGGACAGTATGAGCTCCTACGAGCAGTACTTC. It is translated as CASSQEDSMSSYEQYF.

The table lists this clonotype with a few counts. The chain uses TRBV28 and TRBJ2-7, with D tentatively TRBD1 or TRBD2 (6 bases each). Deletions cut 10 bases from V and 1 base from J, with 11 bases between. Germline V CDR1 and CDR2: MDHEN, SYDVKM. This CDR3 comprises 12 residues. The CDR3 protein is CATRGDSYEQYF. The CDR3 nucleotides are TGTGCCACTAGGGGGGATTCCTACGAGCAGTACTTC. The full variable domain, in which reference TRBV28 and TRBJ2-7 provide the parts outside the CDR3, is DVKVTQSSRYLVKRTGEKVFLECVQDMDHENMFWYRQDPGLGLRLIYFSYDVKMKEKGDIPEGYSVSREKKERFSLILESASTNQTSMYLCATRGDSYEQYFGPGTRLTVT.

The chain uses TRBV6-5 and TRBJ1-1, with 9 bases aligning to TRBD1. V shed 6 bases, J shed 5 bases, and the junction held 10 bases outside the gene matches. Per germline, CDR1 MNHEY and CDR2 SVGAGI. The CDR3 contains 15 residues. CDR3 loop: CASRQGTGKGTEAFF. CDR3 in DNA: TGTGCCAGCAGACAAGGGACAGGGAAAGGGACTGAAGCTTTCTTT.

With respect to this clonotype: At one end the junction does not follow the germline gene, possibly because of a read error. The rearrangement joins TRBV18 to TRBJ1-1; D unclear. The CDR3 consists of 15 residues. Germline CDR1 KGHSH, CDR2 LQKENI. CDR3 sequence (DNA): TGTGCCAGTTCACCACCGGTCGCCGCGAAGCCTGAAGCTTTCTTT. It is translated as CASSPPVAAKPEAFF. Looking up the rest from reference TRBV18 and TRBJ1-1 gives the full variable domain: NAGVMQNPRHLVRRRGQEARLRCSPMKGHSHVYWYRQLPEEGLKFMVYLQKENIIDESGMPKERFSAEFPKEGPSILRIQQVVRGDSAAYFCASSPPVAAKPEAFFGQGTRLTVV.

The J gene is TRBJ2-3, the V gene TRBV27; TRBD2 aligns across 8 bases. The trim removed 6 bases at V and 4 bases at J, leaving 12 bases unmatched. The CDR3 is 16 amino acids. Germline V gives CDR1 MNHEY, CDR2 SMNVEV (reference sequence). CDR3 coding DNA: TGTGCCAGCAGCCCTTGGGGCGGGAGGAGGTCAGATACGCAGTATTTT. It translates to CASSPWGGRRSDTQYF.

The V call is TRBV11-2, the J call TRBJ2-1, with D possibly TRBD2 on 6 matching bases. Trimming left V 5 bases short and J 5 bases short, with 19 bases between. This CDR3 is 16 amino acids long. Per the germline V gene, CDR1 is SGHAT and CDR2 is FQNNGV. The CDR3 spells CASSPGTLRLNNEQFF. The CDR3 DNA sequence: TGTGCCAGCAGCCCAGGGACTCTTCGTCTTAACAATGAGCAGTTCTTC. The whole variable domain, filled in from reference TRBV11-2 and TRBJ2-1, reads EAGVAQSPRYKIIEKRQSVAFWCNPISGHATLYWYQQILGQGPKLLIQFQNNGVVDDSQLPKDRFSAERLKGVDSTLKIQPAKLEDSAVYLCASSPGTLRLNNEQFFGPGTRLTVL.

The rearrangement links TRBV9 to TRBJ2-4; TRBD2 matches at 8 bases. The last part of the DNA fits TRBJ2-5 better; the J call may be wrong. Germline V gene data show CDR1 as SGDLS and CDR2 as YYNGEE. The CDR3 extends over 15 amino acids. In DNA form, the CDR3 reads TGTGCCAGCAGCGGACATAGCGGGGCCCAAGAGACCCAGTACTTC. Translated: CASSGHSGAQETQYF.

The chain has TRBV20-1 and TRBJ2-5; no clear D. V was shortened by 3 bases and J by 6 bases, with 8 bases between the two germline ends. The CDR3 is made up of 11 amino acids. CDR1 and CDR2 (germline): DFQATT, SNEGSKA (reference sequence). Here the CDR3 DNA reads TGCAGTGCTAGCCCTGGGAAGACCCAGTACTTC. This translates into CSASPGKTQYF.

The chain joins TRBV7-9 to TRBJ1-6, with D hard to call. The CDR3 runs 17 residues. The germline gives CDR1 SEHNR, CDR2 FQNEAQ (reference sequence). V gave up 6 bases and J gave up 1 base, with 16 bases separating them. DNA for the CDR3: TGTGCCAGCAGGCGGGCAATGGGTGAATCCTATAATTCACCCCTCCACTTT. Amino acid sequence: CASRRAMGESYNSPLHF. The full variable domain, rest sourced from reference TRBV7-9 and TRBJ1-6, is DTGVSQNPRHKITKRGQNVTFRCDPISEHNRLYWYRQTLGQGPEFLTYFQNEAQLEKSRLLSDRFSAERPKGSFSTLEIQRTEQGDSAMYLCASRRAMGESYNSPLHFGNGTRLTVT.

The rearrangement uses TRBV5-1 and TRBJ2-3; 7 nucleotides agree with TRBD2. Germline V CDR1 and CDR2: SGHRS, YFSETQ. The trim removed 1 base at V and 3 bases at J, leaving 5 bases unmatched. The CDR3 has 15 residues. The CDR3: CASSLIGGRTDTQYF. The CDR3 region has the DNA TGCGCCAGCAGCTTGATCGGGGGGAGAACAGATACGCAGTATTTT.

V and J are TRBV5-1 and TRBJ2-1; 8 nucleotides agree with TRBD2. V was pared by 4 bases and J by 10 bases, with 4 bases of the junction left unmatched. This CDR3 region has 12 residues. Germline CDR1 and CDR2: SGHRS and YFSETQ. CDR3 in amino acids: CASSTKRGEQFF. In DNA, the CDR3 is TGCGCCAGCAGCACAAAGCGGGGGGAGCAGTTCTTC.

This clonotype was detected once. The chain is built from TRBV12-3 or TRBV12-4 and TRBJ1-1, with 9 bases matching TRBD1. The CDR3 sequence is 17 residues long. V dropped 5 bases and J dropped 5; count of bases not matched to a gene: 15. CDR3 loop: CASSPRDRVLRGTEAFF. As DNA, the CDR3 is TGTGCCAGCAGTCCCCGGGACAGGGTCCTCCGGGGTACTGAAGCTTTCTTT.

The gene calls are TRBV12-3 or TRBV12-4 and TRBJ1-2, with D hard to call. CDR3 length equals 14 residues. With 1 base removed from V and 1 base from J, the gap between germline ends came to 7 bases. DNA of the CDR3: TGTGCCAGCAGTTTAGATCGGATTAACTATGGCTACACCTTC. It specifies CASSLDRINYGYTF.